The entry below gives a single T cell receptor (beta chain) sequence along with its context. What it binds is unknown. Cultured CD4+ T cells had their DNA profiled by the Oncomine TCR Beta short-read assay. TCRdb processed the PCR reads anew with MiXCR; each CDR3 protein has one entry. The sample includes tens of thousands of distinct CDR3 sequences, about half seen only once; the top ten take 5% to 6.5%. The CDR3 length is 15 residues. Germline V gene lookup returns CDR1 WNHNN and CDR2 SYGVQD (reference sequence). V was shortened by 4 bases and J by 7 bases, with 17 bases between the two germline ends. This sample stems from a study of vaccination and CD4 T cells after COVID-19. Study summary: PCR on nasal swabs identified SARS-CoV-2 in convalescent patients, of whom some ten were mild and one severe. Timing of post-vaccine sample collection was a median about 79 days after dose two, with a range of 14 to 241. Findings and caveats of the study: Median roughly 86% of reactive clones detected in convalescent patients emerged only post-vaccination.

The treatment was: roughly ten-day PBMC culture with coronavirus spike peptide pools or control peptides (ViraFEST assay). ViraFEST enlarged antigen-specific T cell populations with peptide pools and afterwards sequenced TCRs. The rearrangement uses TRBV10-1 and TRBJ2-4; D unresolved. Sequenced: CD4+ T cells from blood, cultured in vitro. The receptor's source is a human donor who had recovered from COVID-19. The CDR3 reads CASSGQADRWNIQYF. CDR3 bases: TGCGCCAGCAGTGGCCAGGCCGATCGTTGGAACATTCAGTACTTC.